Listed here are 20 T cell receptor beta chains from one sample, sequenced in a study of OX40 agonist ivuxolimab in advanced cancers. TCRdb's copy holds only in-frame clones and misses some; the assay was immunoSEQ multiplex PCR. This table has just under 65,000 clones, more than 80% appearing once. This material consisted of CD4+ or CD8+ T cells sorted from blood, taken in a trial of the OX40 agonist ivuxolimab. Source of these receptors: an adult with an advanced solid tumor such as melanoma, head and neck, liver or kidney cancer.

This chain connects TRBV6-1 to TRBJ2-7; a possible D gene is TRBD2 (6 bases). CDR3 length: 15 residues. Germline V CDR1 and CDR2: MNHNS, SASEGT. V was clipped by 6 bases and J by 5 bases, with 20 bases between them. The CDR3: CASREPGTGKDEQYF. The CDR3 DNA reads TGTGCCAGCAGAGAACCCGGGACTGGTAAGGACGAGCAGTACTTC.

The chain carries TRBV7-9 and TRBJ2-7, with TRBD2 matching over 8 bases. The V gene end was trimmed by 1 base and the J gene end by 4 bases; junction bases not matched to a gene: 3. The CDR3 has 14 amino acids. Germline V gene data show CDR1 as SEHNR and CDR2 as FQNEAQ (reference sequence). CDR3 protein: CASSLVAGGYEQYF. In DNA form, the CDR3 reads TGTGCCAGCAGCTTAGTTGCGGGAGGATACGAGCAGTACTTC.

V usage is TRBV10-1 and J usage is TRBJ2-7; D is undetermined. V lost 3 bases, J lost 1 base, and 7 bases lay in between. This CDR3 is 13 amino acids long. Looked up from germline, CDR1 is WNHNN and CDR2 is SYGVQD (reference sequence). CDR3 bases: TGCGCCAGCAGTGACCGCACTTCCTACGAGCAGTACTTC. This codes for CASSDRTSYEQYF.

The CDR3 DNA sequence: TGTGCCAGCAGCCTAGGGTCCGTTGCGAAGGCGCAGTATTTT. Translating gives CASSLGSVAKAQYF. The rearrangement joins TRBV5-6 to TRBJ2-3; D is unresolved. This CDR3 comprises 14 residues. Trimming removed 4 bases at V and 10 bases at J, with 19 bases between. Germline CDR1 reads SGHDT; CDR2 reads YYEEEE.

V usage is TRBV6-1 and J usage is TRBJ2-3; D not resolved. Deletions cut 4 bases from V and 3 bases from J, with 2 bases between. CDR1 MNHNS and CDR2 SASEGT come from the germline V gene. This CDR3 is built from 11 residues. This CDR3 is CASSVTDTQYF. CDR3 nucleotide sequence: TGTGCCAGCAGTGTAACAGATACGCAGTATTTT.

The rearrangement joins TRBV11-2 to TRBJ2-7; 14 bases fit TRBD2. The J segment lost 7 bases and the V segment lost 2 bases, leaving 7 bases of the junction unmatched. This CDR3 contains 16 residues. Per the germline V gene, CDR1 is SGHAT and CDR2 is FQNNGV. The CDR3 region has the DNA TGTGCCAGCAGCTTATCCGGACTAGCGGGAGGTTTGGAGCAGTACTTC. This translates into CASSLSGLAGGLEQYF.

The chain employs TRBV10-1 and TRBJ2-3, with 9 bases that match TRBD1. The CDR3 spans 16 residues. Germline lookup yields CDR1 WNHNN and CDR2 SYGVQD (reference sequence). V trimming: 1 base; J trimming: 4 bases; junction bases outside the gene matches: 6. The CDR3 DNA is TGCGCCAGCAGTGAGTTGGGACAGGGTTTGCCAGATACGCAGTATTTT. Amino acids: CASSELGQGLPDTQYF.

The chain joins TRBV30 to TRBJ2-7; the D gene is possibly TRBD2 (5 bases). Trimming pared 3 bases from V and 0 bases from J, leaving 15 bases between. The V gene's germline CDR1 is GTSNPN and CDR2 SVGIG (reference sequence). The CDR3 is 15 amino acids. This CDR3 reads CAWSPDGVDSYEQYF. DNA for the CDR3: TGTGCCTGGAGCCCAGACGGGGTAGACTCCTACGAGCAGTACTTC.

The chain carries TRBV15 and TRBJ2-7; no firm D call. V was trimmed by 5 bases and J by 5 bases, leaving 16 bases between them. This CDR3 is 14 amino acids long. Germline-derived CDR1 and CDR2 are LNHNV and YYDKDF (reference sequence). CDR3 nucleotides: TGTGCCACCAGCTCCTCTTGGACGTCCCACGAGCAGTACTTC. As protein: CATSSSWTSHEQYF.

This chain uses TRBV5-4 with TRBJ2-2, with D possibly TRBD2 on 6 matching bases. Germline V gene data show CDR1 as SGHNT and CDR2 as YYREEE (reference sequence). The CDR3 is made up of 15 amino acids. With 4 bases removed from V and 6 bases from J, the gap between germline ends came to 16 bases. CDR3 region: CASSREGGEAGELFF. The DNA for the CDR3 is TGTGCCAGCAGCCGCGAGGGTGGGGAGGCCGGGGAGCTGTTTTTT.

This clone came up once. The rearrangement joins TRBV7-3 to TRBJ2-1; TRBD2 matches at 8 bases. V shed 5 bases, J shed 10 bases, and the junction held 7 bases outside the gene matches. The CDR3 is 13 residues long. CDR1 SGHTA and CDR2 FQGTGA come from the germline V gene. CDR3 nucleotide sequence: TGTGCCAGCAGCCCCCGGATAGCGGGAGAGCAGTTCTTC. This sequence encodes CASSPRIAGEQFF.

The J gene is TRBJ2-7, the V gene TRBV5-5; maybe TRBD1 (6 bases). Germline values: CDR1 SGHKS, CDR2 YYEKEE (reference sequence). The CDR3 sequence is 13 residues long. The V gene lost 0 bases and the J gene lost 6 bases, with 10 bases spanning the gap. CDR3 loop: CASSLAGVGEQYF. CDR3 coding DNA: TGTGCCAGCAGCTTGGCAGGGGTTGGCGAGCAGTACTTC.

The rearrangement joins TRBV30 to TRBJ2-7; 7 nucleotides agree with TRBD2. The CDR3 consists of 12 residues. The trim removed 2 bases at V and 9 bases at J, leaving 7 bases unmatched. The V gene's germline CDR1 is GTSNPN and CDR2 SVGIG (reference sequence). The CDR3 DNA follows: TGTGCCTGGAGTTTGACTAGCACCGTGCAGTACTTC. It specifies CAWSLTSTVQYF.

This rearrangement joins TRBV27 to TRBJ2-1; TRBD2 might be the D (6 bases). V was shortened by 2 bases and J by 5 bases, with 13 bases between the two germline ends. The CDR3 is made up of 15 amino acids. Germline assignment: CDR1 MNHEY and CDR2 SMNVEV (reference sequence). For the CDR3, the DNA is TGTGCCAGCAGTTTAAGGTTCGGGGAGGACAATGAGCAGTTCTTC. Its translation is CASSLRFGEDNEQFF.

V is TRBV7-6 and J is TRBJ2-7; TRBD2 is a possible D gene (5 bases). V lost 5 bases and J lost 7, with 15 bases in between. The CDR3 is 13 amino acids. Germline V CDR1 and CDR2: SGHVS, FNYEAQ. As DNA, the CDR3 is TGTGCCAGCAGCCAAGTTGGAGGTGGGGAGCAGTACTTC. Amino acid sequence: CASSQVGGGEQYF.

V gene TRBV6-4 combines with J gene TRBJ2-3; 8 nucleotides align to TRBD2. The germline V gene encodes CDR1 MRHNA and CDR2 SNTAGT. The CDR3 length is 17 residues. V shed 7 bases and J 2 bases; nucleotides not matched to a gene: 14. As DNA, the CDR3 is TGTGCCAGCAAGAAGGGGATTAGCGGGACATCCACAGATACGCAGTATTTT. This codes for CASKKGISGTSTDTQYF.

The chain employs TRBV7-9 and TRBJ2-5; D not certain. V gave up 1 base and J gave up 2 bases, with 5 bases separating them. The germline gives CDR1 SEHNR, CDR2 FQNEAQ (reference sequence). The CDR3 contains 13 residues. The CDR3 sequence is CASSLVRQETQYF. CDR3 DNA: TGTGCCAGCAGCTTAGTTAGACAAGAGACCCAGTACTTC.

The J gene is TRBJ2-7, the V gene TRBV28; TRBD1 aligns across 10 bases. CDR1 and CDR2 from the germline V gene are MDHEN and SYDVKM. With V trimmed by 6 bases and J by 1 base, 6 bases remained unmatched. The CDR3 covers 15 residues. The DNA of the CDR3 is TGTGCCAGCAGCAGTCCGGGACAGGGGTCCTACGAGCAGTACTTC. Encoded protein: CASSSPGQGSYEQYF. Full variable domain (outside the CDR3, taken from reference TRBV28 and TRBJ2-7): DVKVTQSSRYLVKRTGEKVFLECVQDMDHENMFWYRQDPGLGLRLIYFSYDVKMKEKGDIPEGYSVSREKKERFSLILESASTNQTSMYLCASSSPGQGSYEQYFGPGTRLTVT.

This CDR3 reads CASSQTAANEKLFF. The DNA of the CDR3 is TGCGCCAGCAGCCAGACAGCGGCTAATGAAAAACTGTTTTTT. The rearrangement uses TRBV5-1 and TRBJ1-4, with D perhaps TRBD1 (5 bases). V lost 4 bases, J lost 3 bases, and 10 bases lay in between. Germline CDR1 reads SGHRS; CDR2 reads YFSETQ. The CDR3 is 14 residues long.

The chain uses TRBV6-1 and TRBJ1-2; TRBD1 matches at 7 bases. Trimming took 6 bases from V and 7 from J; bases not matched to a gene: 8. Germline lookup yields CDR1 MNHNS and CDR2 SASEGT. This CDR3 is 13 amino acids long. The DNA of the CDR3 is TGTGCCAGCAGAATCGGACAGGTCGGTGGCTACACCTTC. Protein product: CASRIGQVGGYTF.